The T cell receptor (beta chain) described here comes from a study of Ad26.COV2.S vaccination and SARS-CoV-2 variants (dated by TCRdb to the early 2020s). Concerning the study at large: Donors in the vaccine arm were drawn from COV1001, a multicentre, randomized, double-blind, placebo-controlled phase I-IIa trial testing Ad26.COV2.S in healthy adults. Participants in the trial were split at random into five groups of five each, receiving low-dose or high-dose Ad26.COV2.S once or twice, or else placebo on both occasions. Investigators remained blinded to trial group allocation during experiments and outcome assessment. The TCR-sequenced set comprised approximately 30 samples: approximately 20 Ad26.COV2.S vaccine recipients, 5 placebo recipients and 8 SARS-CoV-2 convalescent individuals. Ad26.COV2.S was administered intramuscularly at 5 x 10^10 or 1 x 10^11 viral particles, either as a single shot or as two shots given 56 days apart. TCRbeta repertoire sequencing was used to assess the specificity and breadth of SARS-CoV-2-reactive T cell receptors after Ad26.COV2.S vaccination. Points the paper makes about the study in general: Ad26.COV2.S recipients had higher spike-specific TCR breadth than placebo recipients (P = 0.0014). Comparable non-spike TCR breadth was observed between vaccine and placebo recipients, consistent with only spike being contained in the vaccine. The study was not powered to compare responses between vaccine doses or regimens. The authors noted that the TCR breadth and depth analyses may have underestimated total T cell responses. After vaccination, substantial breadth of spike-specific CD8+ and CD4+ T cell responses was reported.

The immunoSEQ Assay was the method used to sequence TCRbeta CDR3 regions. After extraction, genomic DNA underwent amplification by bias-controlled multiplex PCR, followed by high-throughput sequencing. The paper's processing steps were these. To quantify the absolute abundance of every unique TCRbeta CDR3 region, sequences were collapsed and filtered. T cell fraction was estimated by normalization of TCRbeta template counts to usable DNA, with usable DNA being measured through amplification of reference genes present in all nucleated cells. Repertoire TCRs were annotated as SARS-CoV-2-specific when V gene, CDR3 amino acid sequence and J gene were exactly matched to a known reactive TCR set. The reference SARS-CoV-2 TCR set came from MIRA and was filtered for enrichment in COVID-19-positive ImmuneCODE repertoires, removing public or cross-reactive TCRs. Using the MIRA antigens, annotated TCRs were further analysed by specific ORF or by position within an ORF. Depth was the summed frequency of annotated unique rearrangements, while breadth was defined as annotated unique rearrangements over total unique productive rearrangements. Group comparisons of TCR breadth used two-sided Wilcoxon rank-sum tests. In TCRdb, the immuneACCESS table is reduced to in-frame sequences with V and J assigned. These tables do not hold every clone; where another copy was compared, an unresolved V gene accounts for under half, and the others remain unexplained. The D gene and trimming were derived from the DNA, and the V and J assignments and clone size from that table. The sample table contains 350,000 to 450,000 clones; only one count was recorded for about nine tenths of them. Of the sample, around 2% falls within the top ten clones.

V is cut by 1 base and J by 1 base, and the space between the germline ends is 13 bases. The germline V gene gives CDR1 as SGHTA and CDR2 as FQGNSA. From the cysteine up to the phenylalanine, the CDR3 has a length of 16 residues. This entry keeps only the CDR3 DNA: 48 bases, framed from base 1. About this clone: There is no known antigen for this receptor. Per-base qualities were not stored, and no clone one base away is much larger.

What the treatment or condition label conveys for this sample: about 20 received Ad26.COV2.S at low or high dose, single or two shots; 5 received placebo; per-sample allocation not given. Repertoires of vaccine and placebo recipients were sequenced from samples taken on day 63 after the first injection. In Cohort 1b, about two dozen adults aged 18-55 years were enrolled at a single site in Boston, USA, between 29 July and 7 August 2020. Ad26.COV2.S consisted of a replication-incompetent adenovirus type 26 vector by which a prefusion-stabilized SARS-CoV-2 spike protein from the original Wuhan strain was expressed.

This clonotype was obtained from a person between 18 and 65 years old who received the Ad26.COV2.S COVID-19 vaccine or a placebo. The receptor chain draws on TRBV7-2 and TRBJ1-1; TRBD1 could be the D gene, as 5 bases match. This specimen was peripheral blood, taken in a trial of Ad26.COV2.S vaccine versus placebo. The CDR3 corresponds to CASSLVTQGWNTEAFF. The nucleotide sequence reads TGTGCCAGCAGCTTAGTCACGCAGGGCTGGAACACTGAAGCTTTCTTT.